The sequence of this T cell receptor (beta chain) was determined in a study of cytomegalovirus exposure and HLA in healthy donors (dated by TCRdb to between 2016 and 2019). Broadly, across the study: An earlier analysis of some 600 of the donors reported under 300 Gb of sequence data and roughly 120 million unique TCR beta sequences obtained from about 180 million T cells. An early release covering just under 650 HLA-typed donors comprised about 310 gigabases of sequencing data and around 80 million unique TCR sequences. Of the 350 to 400 genotyped donors, about 84% fell in the genetic ancestry cluster associated with self-reported Caucasian donors. The aim of the study was to test whether cataloging public T cell receptors could identify signatures of past pathogen exposure. Using immunosequencing, the study profiled T cell repertoires from around 680 subjects and related those repertoires to cytomegalovirus serostatus. Besides the first cohort of roughly 660 subjects, a separate validation cohort made up of 120 or so different subjects was used. The study combined high-throughput TCR immunosequencing, statistical association of individual TCRs with disease status, and machine learning to predict cytomegalovirus infection status. A later analysis re-examined previously published TCR beta repertoires from 500 to 700 donors and added high-resolution HLA genotyping to investigate patterns of TCR occurrence. Rather than drawing on any new phenotypic data, the later analysis identified candidate immune exposures from TCR beta sequences and the way those sequences occurred across donors. An earlier analysis of 500 to 750 of the donors applied high-throughput TCR beta sequencing to assess whether each TCR beta V gene segment acted as functional or pseudogenic. Donor age, sex, ethnicity and CMV serostatus were compiled alongside the repertoire data. In a later genetic analysis, genome-wide SNP genotypes for about three fifths of the roughly 670 donors were used, and that subset was treated as a discovery cohort. Every repertoire in the discovery cohort had been generated on one and the same sequencing platform. Class I and class II HLA loci were covered by the typing at four-digit resolution. Typing coverage differed by locus: A, B, C, DRB1 and DQB1 were typed in roughly 620-640 donors, DQA1 in around 500, DPA1 in around 600, and DPB1 in approximately 450. Four or five DR-DQ haplotypes were handled as single units for association and clustering, since linkage in the cohort was strong. Among roughly 370 genotyped donors of the cohort, an average of roughly 240,000 unique TCR beta nucleotide sequences were sequenced per donor, about a sixth of them non-productive. The full study reports these points: A later genetic analysis associated a missense DCLRE1C variant with V-gene and J-gene trimming of TCR beta chains, and an independent cohort replicated the association. The presence/absence analyses assumed that sequencing depth was roughly uniform across donors, and that assumption may not be true. The only immune exposure information available for the cohort was CMV serostatus. Because HLA typing was unavailable for some donors at each locus, only the typed subset was used in association tests. In a later analysis, HLA-associated TCR beta chains showed more clonal expansion and lower generation probabilities than non-associated chains that were equally common. Most TCR sequences were observed very rarely across donors, whereas some public TCRs were present in many individuals. Correlated functional status among segregating V segments might be attributable to linkage disequilibrium, but an unknown experimental factor could not be ruled out. According to a later analysis, most CMV-associated TCR beta chains appeared to be HLA-restricted, and the HLA associations seemed to be driven largely by CMV exposure. According to a later analysis, parvovirus B19, influenza, CMV and Epstein-Barr virus appeared linked to several top co-occurrence clusters. Because counts were too low, more than 15 rarely observed V segments, including chromosome 9 orphons, were left out of the earlier analysis of about 620 of the donors. A group of highly shared sequence variants was considered likely to be a technical artifact of the sequencing pipeline. Strong co-occurrence of HLA alleles, especially DR and DQ, made assigning TCR associations to individual alleles difficult. A later analysis found that TCR association rates varied across HLA loci, with DRB1 alleles showing the most associated TCRs and HLA-C alleles the fewest. A total of about 180 TCR beta chains were listed by the study as associated with cytomegalovirus. Some IMGT-functional V segments, including TRBV6-2 and TRBV6-3, could not be told apart with the 87-base-pair reads, so those segments were excluded. The classifier was reported to diagnose cytomegalovirus status with high specificity and sensitivity in both the original and validation cohorts. The cohort was sequenced for TCR beta chains only, and without alpha or paired-chain data the features that could be detected were limited. In an earlier analysis of 587 of the donors, most TCR beta V segments appeared in productive rearrangements about 87% or about 30% of the time, broadly matching IMGT annotations. Three of the identified cytomegalovirus-associated TCR beta chains were confirmed in vitro to be specific for cytomegalovirus antigens. According to the authors, the approach could potentially be generalized to other disease states and immunological phenotypes. A further reported finding was that TCR beta sequences accurately predicted the HLA-A and HLA-B alleles for most subjects in the first cohort. A later genetic analysis reported fewer N-insertions in productive TCRs among donors in an Asian-associated ancestry cluster than the roughly 640-donor mean. A later analysis associated 15,000 or so TCR beta sequences with specific HLA alleles at a false discovery rate of 0.05.

The cohort was made up of 500 to 850 healthy bone marrow donors. Cohort members were all nominally healthy when sampled, although unrecorded immune exposures were likely present. Of the 550 to 750 cohort members, 250 to 300 had positive CMV serostatus and 350 to 450 had negative CMV serostatus, and CMV serostatus was not recorded for the donor. Every donor gave a peripheral blood sample, and the peripheral blood mononuclear cells from that sample were used for TCR beta sequencing. Genomic DNA was extracted from the blood cell samples with the Qiagen DNeasy Blood Extraction Kit. As concerns this clone: Its recognized antigen is unknown. Nothing much larger sits one base from this clone, and base qualities are not available.

Library generation was performed with the immunoSEQ multiplex PCR assay. A mixture of 60 forward primers for TCR Vbeta segments and 13 reverse primers for TCR Jbeta segments was used in the multiplex PCR. The CDR3 region of rearranged TCR beta genes was amplified from genomic DNA with a multiplex PCR assay. On the Illumina HiSeq System, the amplified TCR beta libraries were sequenced as 87-base-pair reads. The authors processed their data as follows. In a later analysis, tens of millions of unique TCR beta chains were counted across the 500 to 850 repertoires, and around 11 million of these chains were shared by at least two donors. A nearest-neighbor algorithm error-corrected the raw reads and collapsed the reads into unique sequences, merging closely related sequences to remove PCR and sequencing errors. CDR3 sequences were aligned to IMGT reference sequences to assign V, D and J gene segments. For a sequence to be retained, a match of at least six nucleotides to both a V gene segment and a J gene segment was required. A rearrangement counted as productive if the CDR3 had no stop codons and remained in frame with V and J, and every other rearrangement counted as non-productive. Following IMGT convention, CDR3 was defined as the stretch from the second conserved V-encoded cysteine to the conserved J-encoded phenylalanine. In an earlier analysis of 550 to 650 of the donors, sequences lacking an unambiguous match to a single V gene segment were excluded. An earlier analysis of fewer than 650 of the donors classified V segments as functional when productive rearrangements were above 56.7% and as segregating when the standard deviation between donors was above 5%. To diagnose cytomegalovirus status from the catalog of TCR beta chain sequences, a statistical classification framework was built. In a later analysis, V and J genes were assigned by comparing TCR nucleotide sequences against IMGT/GENE-DB human TR gene sequences. In a later analysis, CDR3 sequences and most-parsimonious VDJ recombination scenarios were assigned using the TCRdist pipeline. A later analysis defined each TCR beta chain by its CDR3 amino acid sequence plus V-gene family, and excluded reads lacking a unique V-gene family. A later analysis removed several hundred highly shared, low-generation-probability nucleotide sequences to deal with suspected cross-contamination and a sequencing artifact. In a later analysis, a clonal expansion index was calculated for each public chain from normalized within-repertoire ranks of inferred template counts. Generation probabilities in a later analysis came from a VDJ recombination model fitted to out-of-frame rearrangements, and those results were checked against IGoR. Hypergeometric tests were used in a later analysis to score TCR-TCR, TCR-HLA and TCR-CMV co-occurrence, with a repertoire-size bias correction applied to the TCR pairs. False discovery rates were estimated in a later analysis by permuting HLA or CMV assignments 20 times. In a later analysis, co-occurring TCRs were grouped using DBSCAN, with TCRdist sequence similarity added in when clustering inside HLA-allele-positive subsets. For co-occurrence clustering, repertoires with fewer than 30,000 or more than 120,000 public chains were excluded, along with about five repertoires with anomalous nucleotide sharing. Sourced from immuneACCESS, this table was stored by TCRdb with only in-frame sequences that have V and J called. A share of the clones is absent; for the studies checked, an unresolved V gene accounts for under half, and the remainder has no known explanation. V and J calls and clone size are copied from that table; D and trimming were computed from the DNA. The sample table lists about 130,000 clones, 66% of them with a count of one. In total, the top ten clones hold over 1.5% of the sample.

Trimming at the junction amounts to 2 bases on V and 1 base on J, and the germline ends lie 4 bases apart. From the cysteine through the phenylalanine, the CDR3 covers 14 amino acids. The read is trimmed to its CDR3 DNA, 42 bases read in frame from base 1. Via the germline V gene, CDR1 is SGDLS and CDR2 YYNGEE. The rearrangement combines TRBV9 with TRBJ2-6; the D gene assignment is ambiguous. The sample taken for sequencing was PBMCs. The source of this sequence is a human donor in good health. The CDR3 sequence is CASSVRSGANVLTF. In nucleotides, the sequence is TGTGCCAGCAGCGTTCGGTCTGGGGCCAACGTCCTGACTTTC.